This T cell receptor beta chain originates from a study of Graves' ophthalmopathy and Graves' hyperthyroidism. Across the study: Specimen type is peripheral blood, obtained at initial diagnosis before any treatment. Broader study findings: Most thyroid clonotypes with frequency above 0.001 were detected in blood too.

In its sample, this clonotype was seen many times. Its target is unknown. Germline V lookup: CDR1 MNHEY, CDR2 SVGAGI. Unmatched junction bases numbered 4, after V lost 4 bases and J lost 1 base. The CDR3 totals 15 residues. Investigators amplified TCR beta CDR3 regions from RNA transcripts. Second-round multiplex PCR came after first-round RT-PCR with HTBI primers. Each CDR3 protein is one row after TCRdb ran MiXCR on the multiplex PCR reads. Of fewer than 650,000 distinct CDR3 sequences detected, about a fifth appear once; the ten largest clones hold around 6.9%. This TCR derives from a woman younger than 30 with stable Graves' hyperthyroidism. Some clones in this sample may be carry-over from other donors' samples. Sequenced: peripheral blood. This chain links TRBV6-5 with TRBJ2-3; 8 bases are a match to TRBD1. The CDR3 nucleotides are TGTGCCAGCAGTTCCGGACAGGGCCGCACAGATACGCAGTATTTT. Translating it yields CASSSGQGRTDTQYF.